The sequence of this T cell receptor beta chain was determined in a study of T cell clonotyping in hematopoietic cell transplantation. Study-level results: Pathologically expanded recipient clonotypes increased progressively from day 30 to day 180 as diversity fell.

In regard to this clone: What it binds is unknown.

Trimming took 5 bases from V and 11 from J, leaving 15 bases between them. CDR1 MNHEY and CDR2 SMNVEV come from the germline V gene (reference sequence). The CDR3 covers 13 residues. TCRdb keeps only in-frame clones here, not all; method: immunoSEQ multiplex PCR. Among about 43,000 clones listed, around 96% were seen once. The chain uses TRBV27 and TRBJ1-4, with D possibly matching TRBD1 (6 bases). The TCR sequence derives from a man aged 30 to 45 in good health. Some clones in this sample may be carry-over from other donors' samples. Sequenced sample: peripheral blood mononuclear cells. CDR3 sequence reads: CASSHLTGRKLFF. CDR3 coding DNA: TGTGCCAGCAGTCATCTCACAGGGAGGAAACTGTTTTTT.